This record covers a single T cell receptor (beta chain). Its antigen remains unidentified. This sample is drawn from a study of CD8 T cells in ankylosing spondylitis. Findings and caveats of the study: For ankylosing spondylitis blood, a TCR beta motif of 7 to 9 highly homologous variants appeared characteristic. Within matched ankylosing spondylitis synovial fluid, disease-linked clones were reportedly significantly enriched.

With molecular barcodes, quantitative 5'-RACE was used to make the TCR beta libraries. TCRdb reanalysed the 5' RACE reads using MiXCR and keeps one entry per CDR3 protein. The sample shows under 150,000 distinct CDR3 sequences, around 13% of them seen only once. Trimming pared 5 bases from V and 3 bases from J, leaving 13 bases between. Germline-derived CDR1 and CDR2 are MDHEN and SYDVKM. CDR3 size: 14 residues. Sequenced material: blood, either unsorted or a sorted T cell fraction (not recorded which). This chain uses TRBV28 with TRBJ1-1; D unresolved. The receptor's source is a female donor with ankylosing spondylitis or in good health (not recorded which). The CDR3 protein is CASSLPGRYTEAFF. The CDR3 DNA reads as TGTGCCAGCAGTCTCCCTGGGAGGTACACTGAAGCTTTCTTT.